In this sample, the clone carrying this T cell receptor (beta chain) turned up many times. Its antigen is still unknown. This entry belongs to a study of early T cells in non-severe SARS-CoV-2 infection. Study at large: Chains were not paired, and sequencing was done on bulk RNA from unsorted whole blood. Study-wide results and limits: The matching step, a VDJdb search, favored anti-spike CD8 responses and missed private and CD4 specificities.

The germline V and J ends were trimmed by 1 base and 1 base, with 2 bases remaining between them. In germline, CDR1 is LGHDT, CDR2 YNNKEL (reference sequence). CDR3 length: 13 residues. Attachment of unique molecular identifiers to individual cDNA molecules was performed. A single record per CDR3 protein comes from TCRdb applying MiXCR to the 5' RACE reads. The data contain under 30,000 distinct CDR3 sequences, about 5.7% of them seen just once; the ten biggest clones take up approximately 25%. The V gene is TRBV3-1, the J gene TRBJ1-3; D unclear. The TCR originated in an adult who was a healthcare worker with PCR-confirmed SARS-CoV-2 infection or an uninfected control (not recorded which). The sample comprised whole blood. This CDR3 reads CASSQGSGNTIYF. The CDR3 coding sequence is TGTGCCAGCAGCCAAGGTTCTGGAAACACCATATATTTT. Supplemented by reference TRBV3-1 and TRBJ1-3, the full variable domain reads DTAVSQTPKYLVTQMGNDKSIKCEQNLGHDTMYWYKQDSKKFLKIMFSYNNKELIINETVPNRFSPKSPDKAHLNLHINSLELGDSAVYFCASSQGSGNTIYFGEGSWLTVV.